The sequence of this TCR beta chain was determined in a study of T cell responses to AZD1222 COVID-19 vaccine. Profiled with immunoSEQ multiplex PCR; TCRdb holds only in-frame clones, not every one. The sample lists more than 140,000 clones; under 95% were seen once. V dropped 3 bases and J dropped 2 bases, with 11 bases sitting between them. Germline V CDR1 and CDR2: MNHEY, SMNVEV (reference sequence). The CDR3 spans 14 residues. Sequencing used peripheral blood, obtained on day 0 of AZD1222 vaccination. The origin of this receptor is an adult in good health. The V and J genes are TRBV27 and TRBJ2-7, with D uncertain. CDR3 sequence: CASSFGLPPYEQYF. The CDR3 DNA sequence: TGTGCCAGCAGTTTTGGCCTACCGCCCTACGAGCAGTACTTC.